These T cell receptor beta chains were read from a single sample in a study of memory CD4+ T cells and cytomegalovirus serostatus. Data came from immunoSEQ multiplex PCR; TCRdb stores just in-frame clones and leaves some out. In the table there are 35,000 to 50,000 clones, 65% to 85% of which are singletons. Sequencing used memory CD4+ T cells from blood. These receptors all stem from an adult in good health and CMV-seronegative. Each CDR3 is given with its conserved first and last residue. A D gene is named only where the DNA matches it firmly. Clone size is given for some rows only: seen once, a few or many times, or a class if the clone is expanded.

j_call d_call v_call clone_size cdr3_aa cdr3_nt
TRBJ1-1 . TRBV9 . CASSGHMVSTEAFF TGTGCCAGCAGCGGTCATATGGTAAGCACTGAAGCTTTCTTT
TRBJ2-5 . TRBV5-1 . CASSNTQETQYF TGCGCCAGCAGCAACACTCAAGAGACCCAGTACTTC
TRBJ1-1 . TRBV11-2 . CASSLGTRSLAEAFF TGTGCCAGCAGCTTAGGGACACGGAGTTTGGCTGAAGCTTTCTTT
TRBJ2-7 . TRBV2 . CASSLRQSYEQYF TGTGCCAGCAGCTTGAGACAGTCCTACGAGCAGTACTTC
TRBJ2-3 TRBD2 TRBV2 few CASTRGSAGGRINQYF TGTGCCAGCACGAGGGGGAGCGCGGGGGGGCGAATCAATCAGTATTTT
TRBJ1-1 . TRBV2 few CASRASGVLWTEAFF TGTGCCAGCAGAGCTTCAGGGGTTCTGTGGACTGAAGCTTTCTTT
TRBJ1-1 TRBD1 TRBV6-1 . CASSGSGGNTEAFF TGTGCCAGCAGTGGTTCAGGGGGGAACACTGAAGCTTTCTTT
TRBJ1-2 . TRBV7-2 once CASSPGSHYGYTF TGTGCCAGCAGCCCCGGCAGCCACTATGGCTACACCTTC
TRBJ1-3 . TRBV28 . CATRGDSSGNTIYF TGTGCCACTAGGGGCGACAGCTCTGGAAACACCATATATTTT
TRBJ2-1 . TRBV7-8 . CASSSIATLYNEQFF TGTGCCAGCAGCTCCATAGCGACTCTCTACAATGAGCAGTTCTTC
TRBJ1-2 . TRBV29-1 once CSVRPVYGYTF TGCAGCGTCCGACCGGTCTATGGCTACACCTTC
TRBJ2-3 TRBD2 TRBV10-2 . CASSGLAVTLTDTQYF TGCGCCAGCAGTGGACTAGCGGTTACCCTCACAGATACGCAGTATTTT
TRBJ1-6 TRBD1 TRBV27 . CASSLPGQGGNSPLHF TGTGCCAGCAGTTTGCCCGGACAGGGGGGGAATTCACCCCTCCACTTT
TRBJ2-1 . TRBV5-1 . CASSPEGSSYNEQFF TGCGCCAGCAGCCCGGAGGGTAGCTCCTACAATGAGCAGTTCTTC
TRBJ2-3 . TRBV6-1 . CASRGSADTQYF TGTGCCAGCAGGGGTTCTGCAGATACGCAGTATTTT
TRBJ1-5 . TRBV4-1 few CASSPIFVDRSRGNQPQHF TGCGCCAGCAGCCCTATATTCGTTGACAGGTCCCGGGGCAATCAGCCCCAGCATTTT
TRBJ2-1 TRBD1 TRBV19 . CASSTQDRVPNEQFF TGTGCCAGTAGTACGCAGGACAGGGTTCCCAATGAGCAGTTCTTC
TRBJ1-1 . TRBV7-6 . CASSSGGSEAFF TGTGCCAGCAGCTCCGGGGGGTCTGAAGCTTTCTTT
TRBJ1-1 . TRBV19 . CATRRGGTRENTEAFF TGTGCCACTCGCAGGGGAGGGACGCGGGAGAACACTGAAGCTTTCTTT
TRBJ1-5 . TRBV6-1 . CASTVDGEQPQHF TGTGCCAGCACCGTAGACGGGGAACAGCCCCAGCATTTT
TRBJ2-7 TRBD1 TRBV5-5 . CASSGDRGFSYEQYF TGTGCCAGCAGCGGGGACAGGGGATTTTCCTACGAGCAGTACTTC
TRBJ1-2 TRBD1 TRBV10-3 . CAVQQGGSNYGYTF TGTGCCGTTCAACAGGGGGGGTCTAACTATGGCTACACCTTC
TRBJ2-1 . TRBV5-1 . CASSYTGPGGNEQFF TGCGCCAGCAGCTACACCGGGCCCGGAGGGAATGAGCAGTTCTTC
TRBJ2-3 TRBD2 TRBV11-2 . CASSLDALAGDTQYF TGTGCCAGCAGCTTAGATGCCCTAGCGGGAGATACGCAGTATTTT
TRBJ2-3 . TRBV11-2 . CASSLPATDTQYF TGTGCCAGCAGCTTACCCGCTACAGATACGCAGTATTTT
TRBJ1-3 . TRBV30 . CAWTGSGNTIYF TGTGCCTGGACAGGCTCTGGAAACACCATATATTTT
TRBJ2-7 TRBD1 TRBV13 . CASSLNRGRIYEQYF TGTGCCAGCAGCTTAAATAGGGGGCGCATCTACGAGCAGTACTTC
TRBJ2-5 . TRBV4-2 . CASSQVFGVGETQYF TGTGCCAGCAGCCAAGTATTTGGCGTTGGGGAGACCCAGTACTTC
TRBJ1-5 TRBD1 TRBV6-5 . CASSRTGDNQPQHF TGTGCCAGCAGTAGAACAGGGGACAATCAGCCCCAGCATTTT
TRBJ2-5 . TRBV7-8 . CASSLGGRETQYF TGTGCCAGCAGCCTCGGGGGTCGTGAGACCCAGTACTTC
TRBJ2-7 . TRBV5-4 once CASSASGRSYEQYF TGTGCCAGCAGCGCTAGTGGGAGGTCCTACGAGCAGTACTTC
TRBJ2-7 TRBD1 TRBV6-6 . CASTPDRAYEQYF TGTGCCAGCACACCAGACAGGGCCTACGAGCAGTACTTC
TRBJ2-3 . TRBV5-1 . CASSPFSTDTQYF TGCGCCAGCAGCCCTTTTAGCACAGATACGCAGTATTTT